Presented here are 20 T cell receptor beta chains from one specimen sequenced in a study of sequential checkpoint blockade in melanoma. The treatment denotes: randomized to nivolumab then ipilimumab (arm A) or the reverse (arm B). Only in-frame clones appear in the TCRdb table, and some are missing; sequencing was by immunoSEQ multiplex PCR. The sample includes tens of thousands of clones, approximately 84% of them seen just once. The sequencing used CD8+ T cells sorted from blood (inferred from file names), collected from a patient given nivolumab and ipilimumab in sequence. These TCRs come from a human donor with melanoma.

J is TRBJ2-6 and V is TRBV19; D is ambiguous. The V end was cut by 3 bases, the J end by 8 bases, with 11 bases between. CDR3 length equals 14 residues. Germline CDR1 LNHDA, CDR2 SQIVND (reference sequence). CDR3 residues: CASSMYTESNVLTF. In DNA form, the CDR3 reads TGTGCCAGTAGTATGTATACAGAGTCCAACGTCCTGACTTTC.

V and J are TRBV14 and TRBJ2-3; maybe TRBD1 (5 bases). Trimming removed 4 bases at V and 2 bases at J, with 13 bases between. There are 15 residues in the CDR3. Germline V gives CDR1 SGHDN, CDR2 FVKESK. The CDR3 sequence: CASSRPDKFTDTQYF. The CDR3 bases are TGTGCCAGCAGCCGACCGGACAAGTTCACAGATACGCAGTATTTT.

V gene TRBV6-1 combines with J gene TRBJ2-7; 12 bases are a match to TRBD1. In germline, CDR1 is MNHNS, CDR2 SASEGT. This CDR3 comprises 13 residues. The V segment lost 8 bases and the J segment 6 bases; nucleotides outside the gene matches: 5. The CDR3 nucleotides are TGTGCCAGCGAGGGACAGGGGGCTCTCGAGCAGTACTTC. It translates to CASEGQGALEQYF.

The chain has TRBV2 and TRBJ2-1; 14 nucleotides match TRBD2. The CDR3 has 17 residues. The V gene end was trimmed by 6 bases and the J gene end by 8 bases; junction bases not matched to a gene: 12. CDR1 and CDR2 (germline): SNHLY, FYNNEI. The CDR3 bases are TGTGCCAGCAGACCCGGACTAGCGGGAGGCCAGGGGGATGAGCAGTTCTTC. Translated: CASRPGLAGGQGDEQFF.

The gene calls are TRBV2 and TRBJ2-7; 9 bases align to TRBD1. In germline, CDR1 is SNHLY, CDR2 FYNNEI. With 3 bases clipped from V and 2 bases from J, the junction kept 5 bases outside the gene matches. There are 15 residues in the CDR3. The CDR3 DNA sequence: TGTGCCAGCAGTGAGGAGGGGGACAGGGCCTACGAGCAGTACTTC. Its protein product is CASSEEGDRAYEQYF.

The chain couples TRBV4-1 to TRBJ2-7, with 7 bases matching TRBD2. The CDR3 runs 14 residues. Looked up from germline, CDR1 is MGHRA and CDR2 is YSYEKL. J was trimmed by 5 bases and V by 5 bases; bases with no gene match: 9. The CDR3 loop is CASSSGTTRNEQYF. DNA of the CDR3: TGCGCCAGCAGCTCCGGGACTACCAGGAACGAGCAGTACTTC.

In DNA, the CDR3 is TGTGCCAGCAGCTCCCGGGGGGGCGGCACAGATACGCAGTATTTT. This sequence encodes CASSSRGGGTDTQYF. The J gene is TRBJ2-3, the V gene TRBV28; TRBD2 matches 8 bases. V lost 6 bases, J lost 1 base, and 6 bases stayed unmatched. Per germline, CDR1 MDHEN and CDR2 SYDVKM. CDR3 length equals 15 residues.

The chain combines TRBV27 with TRBJ1-5; D remains ambiguous. V lost 0 bases to trimming and J lost 0 bases, with 12 bases between them. Germline V CDR1 and CDR2: MNHEY, SMNVEV (reference sequence). The CDR3 loop spans 17 amino acids. As DNA, the CDR3 is TGTGCCAGCAGTTTATCCGGCGGTGGATATAGCAATCAGCCCCAGCATTTT. It yields the protein CASSLSGGGYSNQPQHF.

The chain employs TRBV9 and TRBJ2-5; tentative D call: TRBD1 (6 bases). The DNA end favors TRBJ2-7, so the J call may be wrong. The CDR3 has 15 amino acids. CDR1 SGDLS and CDR2 YYNGEE come from the germline V gene. The CDR3 reads CASSVSTGSSYEQYF. The DNA of the CDR3 is TGTGCCAGCAGCGTATCTACAGGGAGCTCCTACGAGCAGTACTTC.

The CDR3 sequence is CASSLVGTEGGDEQFF. CDR3 nucleotides: TGTGCCAGCAGCTTGGTTGGGACTGAGGGGGGGGATGAGCAGTTCTTC. V is TRBV5-4 and J is TRBJ2-1, with D possibly being TRBD2 (7 bases). Germline V gene lookup returns CDR1 SGHNT and CDR2 YYREEE (reference sequence). The V end lost 0 bases, the J end lost 8 bases, and 18 bases lay between the germline ends. The CDR3 is 16 residues long.

This chain uses TRBV5-6 with TRBJ2-3, with 7 nucleotides matching TRBD2. Losses at the gene ends were 0 bases for V and 2 bases for J; bases not matched to a gene: 6. Looked up from germline, CDR1 is SGHDT and CDR2 is YYEEEE. The CDR3 runs to 16 residues. The CDR3 DNA is TGTGCCAGCAGCTTGGGACCCAGCGGGGCCACAGATACGCAGTATTTT. Translating it yields CASSLGPSGATDTQYF.

This sequence joins TRBV11-2 and TRBJ2-7; D is possibly TRBD2 (5 bases). The CDR3 totals 16 residues. Per germline, CDR1 SGHAT and CDR2 FQNNGV. V lost 0 bases to trimming and J lost 2 bases, with 14 bases between them. CDR3 coding DNA: TGTGCCAGCAGCTTAGATCTAGGAGGCTCAACCTACGAGCAGTACTTC. This encodes CASSLDLGGSTYEQYF.

This clone was found once. The chain couples TRBV5-1 to TRBJ1-6; 9 bases are a match to TRBD1. Germline CDR1 and CDR2: SGHRS and YFSETQ. The CDR3 consists of 17 residues. V trimming: 0 bases; J trimming: 9 bases; junction bases outside the gene matches: 10. The CDR3 sequence is CASSLAWTGDGVSPLHF. Here the CDR3 DNA reads TGCGCCAGCAGCTTGGCATGGACAGGGGATGGTGTTTCACCCCTCCACTTT. The full variable domain, with the rest looked up from reference TRBV5-1 and TRBJ1-6, is KAGVTQTPRYLIKTRGQQVTLSCSPISGHRSVSWYQQTPGQGLQFLFEYFSETQRNKGNFPGRFSGRQFSNSRSEMNVSTLELGDSALYLCASSLAWTGDGVSPLHFGNGTRLTVT.

The CDR3 here is CASSVEGTSGYTF. CDR3 DNA sequence: TGTGCCAGCAGCGTAGAAGGGACTAGTGGCTACACCTTC. The chain couples TRBV9 to TRBJ1-2; D perhaps matches TRBD1 (5 bases). CDR3 length: 13 residues. V lost 0 bases and J 7 bases, leaving 10 bases between the germline ends. Germline V gene sequence: CDR1 SGDLS, CDR2 YYNGEE.

The chain recombines TRBV27 with TRBJ2-1; 9 bases are a match to TRBD2. Germline loops: CDR1 MNHEY, CDR2 SMNVEV (reference sequence). After removal of 5 bases from V and 5 bases from J, the junction contained 7 bases not matched to a gene. The length of the CDR3 is 15 residues. DNA for the CDR3: TGTGCCAGCAGTCCCAGCGCTAGCGGGGACAATGAGCAGTTCTTC. The encoded protein is CASSPSASGDNEQFF.

J is TRBJ2-1 and V is TRBV4-1; the match to TRBD2 covers 12 bases. The germline V gene has CDR1 MGHRA and CDR2 YSYEKL. The V segment lost 1 base and the J segment 9 bases; nucleotides outside the gene matches: 19. The CDR3 contains 20 residues. CDR3 in DNA: TGCGCCAGCAGCCAAGTTATACTAGCGGGGGGTCAGGGTAACTACGGTGAGCAGTTCTTC. Translation: CASSQVILAGGQGNYGEQFF.

This chain links TRBV5-1 with TRBJ1-4; 8 nucleotides agree with TRBD1. CDR3 length equals 15 residues. V trimming: 4 bases; J trimming: 7 bases; junction bases outside the gene matches: 9. Germline assignment: CDR1 SGHRS and CDR2 YFSETQ. The CDR3 spells CASSPTGGSGEKLFF. The CDR3 DNA follows: TGCGCCAGCAGCCCCACAGGGGGATCGGGTGAAAAACTGTTTTTT. Full variable domain (remainder filled in from reference TRBV5-1 and TRBJ1-4): KAGVTQTPRYLIKTRGQQVTLSCSPISGHRSVSWYQQTPGQGLQFLFEYFSETQRNKGNFPGRFSGRQFSNSRSEMNVSTLELGDSALYLCASSPTGGSGEKLFFGSGTQLSVL.

The rearrangement uses TRBV6-5 and TRBJ2-7, with 11 bases matching TRBD2. This CDR3 has 14 residues. Germline V CDR1 and CDR2: MNHEY, SVGAGI. Losses at the gene ends were 5 bases for V and 4 bases for J; bases not matched to a gene: 4. In DNA, the CDR3 is TGTGCCAGCAGTGCAACTAGCGGGGGTTACGAGCAGTACTTC. Amino acid sequence: CASSATSGGYEQYF.

V usage is TRBV9 and J usage is TRBJ2-2; the D gene is possibly TRBD2 (6 bases). V was shortened by 0 bases and J by 6 bases, with 6 bases between the two germline ends. CDR1 and CDR2 from the germline V gene are SGDLS and YYNGEE. The CDR3 contains 13 residues. The CDR3 DNA sequence: TGTGCCAGCAGCGTAGGGGGGGCCGGGGAGCTGTTTTTT. It specifies CASSVGGAGELFF.

The chain is built from TRBV28 and TRBJ2-7; D unclear. Germline V gives CDR1 MDHEN, CDR2 SYDVKM. The CDR3 sequence is 12 residues long. The germline V and J ends were trimmed by 2 bases and 3 bases, with 5 bases remaining between them. For the CDR3, the DNA is TGTGCCAGCAGTTTAGTCGGCTACGAGCAGTACTTC. Its protein product is CASSLVGYEQYF.